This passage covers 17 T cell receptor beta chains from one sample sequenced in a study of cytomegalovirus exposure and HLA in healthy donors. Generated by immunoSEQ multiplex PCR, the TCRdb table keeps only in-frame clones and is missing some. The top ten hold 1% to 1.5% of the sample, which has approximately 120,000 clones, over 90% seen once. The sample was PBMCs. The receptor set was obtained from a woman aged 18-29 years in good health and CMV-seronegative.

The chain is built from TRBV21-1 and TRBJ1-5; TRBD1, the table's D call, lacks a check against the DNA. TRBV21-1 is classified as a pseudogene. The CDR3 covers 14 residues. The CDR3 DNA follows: TGTGCCAGCAGCAAACAGGGGTCACGTCAGCCCCAGCATTTT. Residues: CASSKQGSRQPQHF.

CDR3 in DNA: TGTGCCAGCAGTCTAACGTCCTTTGGAAACACCATATATTTT. This codes for CASSLTSFGNTIYF. The chain links TRBV27 to TRBJ1-3; D uncertain. The CDR3 consists of 14 residues. Trimming left V 5 bases short and J 3 bases short, with 11 bases between. Germline CDR1 MNHEY, CDR2 SMNVEV (reference sequence).

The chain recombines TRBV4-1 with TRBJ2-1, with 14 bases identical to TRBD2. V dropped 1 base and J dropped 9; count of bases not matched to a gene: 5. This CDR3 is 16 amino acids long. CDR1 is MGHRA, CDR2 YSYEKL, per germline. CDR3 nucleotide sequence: TGCGCCAGCAGCCAAGCCGTGACTAGCGGGAGGGTTGAGCAGTTCTTC. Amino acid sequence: CASSQAVTSGRVEQFF.

The CDR3 region has the DNA TGCGCCAGCAGCTTGGTCGGGGTGAACACTGAAGCTTTCTTT. Protein: CASSLVGVNTEAFF. The chain has TRBV5-1 and TRBJ1-1, with D unclear. This CDR3 comprises 14 residues. Germline V lookup: CDR1 SGHRS, CDR2 YFSETQ. Trimming took off 0 bases at V and 0 bases at J, with 6 bases between the two ends.

CDR3: CATHTRGQGQNYGYTF. CDR3 nucleotides: TGTGCCACCCACACCAGGGGACAGGGGCAAAACTATGGCTACACCTTC. The chain has TRBV28 and TRBJ1-2, with 10 bases matching TRBD1. Unmatched junction bases numbered 13, after V lost 10 bases and J lost 2 bases. The CDR3 spans 16 residues. CDR1 MDHEN and CDR2 SYDVKM come from the germline V gene.

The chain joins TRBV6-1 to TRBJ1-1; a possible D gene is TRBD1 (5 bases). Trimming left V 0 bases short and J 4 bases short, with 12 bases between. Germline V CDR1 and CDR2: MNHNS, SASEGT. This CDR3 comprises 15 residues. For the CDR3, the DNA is TGTGCCAGCAGTGAAGCCCTTGGCAGGGCCACTGAAGCTTTCTTT. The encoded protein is CASSEALGRATEAFF.

CDR3 nucleotides: TGTGCCAGCAGCTTCACTCCGGGGACAGGGGGGAATACGCAGTATTTT. Its protein product is CASSFTPGTGGNTQYF. The genes are TRBV7-3 and TRBJ2-3, with TRBD1 matching over 11 bases. This CDR3 has 16 amino acids. Germline V gene data show CDR1 as SGHTA and CDR2 as FQGTGA. V was pared by 3 bases and J by 7 bases, with 9 bases of the junction left unmatched.

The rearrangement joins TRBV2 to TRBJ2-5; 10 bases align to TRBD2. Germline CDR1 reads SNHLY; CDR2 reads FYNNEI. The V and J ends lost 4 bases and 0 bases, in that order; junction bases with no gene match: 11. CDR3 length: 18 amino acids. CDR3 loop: CASSVSSGGAGNQETQYF. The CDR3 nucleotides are TGTGCCAGCAGTGTATCCAGCGGGGGGGCGGGCAACCAAGAGACCCAGTACTTC. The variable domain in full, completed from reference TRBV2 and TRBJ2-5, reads EPEVTQTPSHQVTQMGQEVILRCVPISNHLYFYWYRQILGQKVEFLVSFYNNEISEKSEIFDDQFSVERPDGSNFTLKIRSTKLEDSAMYFCASSVSSGGAGNQETQYFGPGTRLLVL.

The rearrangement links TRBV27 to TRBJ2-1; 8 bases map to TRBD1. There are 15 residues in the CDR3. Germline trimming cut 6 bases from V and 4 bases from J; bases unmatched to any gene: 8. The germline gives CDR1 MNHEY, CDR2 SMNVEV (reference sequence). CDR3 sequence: CASRSSRDRYNEQFF. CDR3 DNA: TGTGCCAGCAGATCAAGCCGGGACAGGTACAATGAGCAGTTCTTC.

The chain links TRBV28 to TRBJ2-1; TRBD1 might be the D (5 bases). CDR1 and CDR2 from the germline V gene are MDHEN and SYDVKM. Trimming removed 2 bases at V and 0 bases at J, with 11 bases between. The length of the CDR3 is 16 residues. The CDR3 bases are TGTGCCAGCAGTTTAAAGGGGTTCAGCTCCTACAATGAGCAGTTCTTC. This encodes CASSLKGFSSYNEQFF.

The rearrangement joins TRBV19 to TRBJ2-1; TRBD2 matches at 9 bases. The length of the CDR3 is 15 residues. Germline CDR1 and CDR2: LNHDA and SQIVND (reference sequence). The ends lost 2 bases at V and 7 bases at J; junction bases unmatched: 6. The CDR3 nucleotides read TGTGCCAGTAGTATATATCAGCGGGGGGATAATGAGCAGTTCTTC. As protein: CASSIYQRGDNEQFF.

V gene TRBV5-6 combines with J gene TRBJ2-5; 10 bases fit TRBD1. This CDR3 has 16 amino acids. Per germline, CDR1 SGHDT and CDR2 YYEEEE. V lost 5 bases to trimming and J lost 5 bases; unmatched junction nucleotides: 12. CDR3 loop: CASRQKTGGEEETQYF. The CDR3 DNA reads TGTGCCAGCAGGCAAAAGACAGGGGGCGAGGAGGAGACCCAGTACTTC. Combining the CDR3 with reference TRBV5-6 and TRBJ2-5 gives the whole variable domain DAGVTQSPTHLIKTRGQQVTLRCSPKSGHDTVSWYQQALGQGPQFIFQYYEEEERQRGNFPDRFSGHQFPNYSSELNVNALLLGDSALYLCASRQKTGGEEETQYFGPGTRLLVL.

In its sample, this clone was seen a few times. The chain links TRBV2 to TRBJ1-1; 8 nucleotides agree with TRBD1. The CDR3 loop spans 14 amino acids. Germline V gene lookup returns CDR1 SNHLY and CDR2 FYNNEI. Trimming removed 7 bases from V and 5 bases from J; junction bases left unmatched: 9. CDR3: CASNFGQGRTEAFF. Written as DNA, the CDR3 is TGTGCCAGCAACTTCGGACAGGGTCGAACTGAAGCTTTCTTT.

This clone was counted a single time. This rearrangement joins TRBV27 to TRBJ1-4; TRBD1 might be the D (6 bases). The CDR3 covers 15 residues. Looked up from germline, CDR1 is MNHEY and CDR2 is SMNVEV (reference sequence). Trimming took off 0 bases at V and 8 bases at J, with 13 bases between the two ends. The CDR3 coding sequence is TGTGCCAGCAGTTTATCCCAGGGGTTCGGCGAAAAACTGTTTTTT. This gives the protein CASSLSQGFGEKLFF.

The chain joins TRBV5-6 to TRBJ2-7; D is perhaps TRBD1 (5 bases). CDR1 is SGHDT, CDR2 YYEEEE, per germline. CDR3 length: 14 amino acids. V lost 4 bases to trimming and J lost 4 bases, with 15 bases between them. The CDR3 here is CASSPSDTYYEQYF. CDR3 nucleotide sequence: TGTGCCAGCAGCCCCTCGGACACTTATTACGAGCAGTACTTC.

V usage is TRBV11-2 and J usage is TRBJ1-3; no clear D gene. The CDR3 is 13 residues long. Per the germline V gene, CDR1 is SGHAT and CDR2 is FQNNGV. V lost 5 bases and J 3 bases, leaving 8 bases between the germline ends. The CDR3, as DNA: TGTGCCAGCAGCAATCCAGTTGGAAACACCATATATTTT. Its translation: CASSNPVGNTIYF.

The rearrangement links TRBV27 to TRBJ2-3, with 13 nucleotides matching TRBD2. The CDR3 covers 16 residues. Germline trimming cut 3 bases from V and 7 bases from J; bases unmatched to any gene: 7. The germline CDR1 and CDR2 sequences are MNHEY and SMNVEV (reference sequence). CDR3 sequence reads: CASSFTSGRAINTQYF. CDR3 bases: TGTGCCAGCAGTTTCACTAGCGGGAGGGCCATTAATACGCAGTATTTT.